This T cell receptor (beta chain) came from a study of CD8+ T cells in alopecia areata. V lost 2 bases and J 2 bases, leaving 9 bases between the germline ends. The CDR3 is 14 residues long. Germline V gene data show CDR1 as MGHRA and CDR2 as YSYEKL. Study-level results: The study also sequences resident alphabeta T cells of normal skin in scalp samples.

Concerning this clone: Its target is unknown.

Investigators isolated RNA and reverse transcribed it into cDNA to act as the sequencing template. Method: immunoSEQ multiplex PCR; TCRdb's copy keeps in-frame clones and lacks some. The data contain approximately 65,000 clones, approximately 46% of them singletons. The investigators collected lesional scalp punch biopsies and peripheral blood from alopecia areata patients. The input for sequencing was CD8+ T cells sorted from blood, taken at week 0. The rearrangement uses TRBV4-1 and TRBJ2-5; TRBD2 might be the D (5 bases). The sequence was collected from a human donor with alopecia areata. DNA for the CDR3: TGCGCCAGCAGCCAACGGGGTTTACAAGAGACCCAGTACTTC. Its translation is CASSQRGLQETQYF.